The 30 T cell receptor beta chains in this list originate from one sample, sequenced in a study of CD8 T cells in Susac syndrome. RNA was extracted with the RNeasy kit, and a quantity of 0.5 to 1 ug was reverse transcribed using random hexamers. One entry per CDR3 protein results from TCRdb running MiXCR on the immunoSEQ multiplex PCR reads. The sample contains roughly 150,000 distinct CDR3 sequences, about 95% of which appear only once. Sequences were obtained from CD8+ T cells from PBMCs. These receptors came from a human donor with multiple sclerosis.

The chain combines TRBV20-1 with TRBJ2-3; unclear D gene. The V and J ends lost 0 bases and 2 bases respectively, with 9 bases between them. This CDR3 region has 14 residues. The germline gives CDR1 DFQATT, CDR2 SNEGSKA (reference sequence). CDR3 protein: CSARDPQVTDTQYF. As DNA, the CDR3 is TGCAGTGCTAGAGATCCCCAAGTCACAGATACGCAGTATTTT.

This chain uses TRBV29-1 with TRBJ2-1; TRBD2 agrees at 10 bases. Unmatched junction bases numbered 8, after V lost 1 base and J lost 8 bases. Germline assignment: CDR1 SQVTM and CDR2 ANQGSEA. The CDR3 consists of 15 residues. The chain's CDR3 is CSVEALAGVVYEQFF. The CDR3 coding sequence is TGCAGCGTTGAAGCGCTAGCGGGGGTCGTCTATGAGCAGTTCTTC.

The chain is built from TRBV7-2 and TRBJ1-6; D gene uncertain. With 3 bases removed from V and 3 bases from J, the gap between germline ends came to 6 bases. Germline CDR1 and CDR2: SGHTA and FQGNSA. The length of the CDR3 is 14 residues. The CDR3 loop reads CASSLTGYNSPLHF. CDR3 in DNA: TGTGCCAGCAGCTTGACCGGCTATAATTCACCCCTCCACTTT.

The chain is built from TRBV7-9 and TRBJ2-2; D unclear. Trimming shortened V by 1 base and J by 8 bases, and 8 bases separated the two germline ends. CDR3 length equals 13 residues. Germline V gene data show CDR1 as SEHNR and CDR2 as FQNEAQ (reference sequence). The CDR3 bases are TGTGCCAGCAGCTTAGGAGCTAGAGGGGAGCTGTTTTTT. Its translation is CASSLGARGELFF.

V usage is TRBV29-1 and J usage is TRBJ1-1; TRBD1 matches 9 bases. CDR3 length: 12 residues. V trimming: 7 bases; J trimming: 6 bases; junction bases outside the gene matches: 6. Per the germline V gene, CDR1 is SQVTM and CDR2 is ANQGSEA. The CDR3 sequence: CSAQGQGPEAFF. DNA for the CDR3: TGCAGCGCCCAGGGACAGGGCCCTGAAGCTTTCTTT.

V and J are TRBV6-5 and TRBJ2-1; the match to TRBD2 covers 7 bases. Germline CDR1 MNHEY, CDR2 SVGAGI. V was clipped by 10 bases and J by 6 bases; unmatched bases: 12. The CDR3 covers 14 residues. CDR3 nucleotides: TGTGCCACCACTGAGGTAGCGGGCTCCAATGAGCAGTTCTTC. Translation gives CATTEVAGSNEQFF.

The chain combines TRBV12-5 with TRBJ2-1, with 7 bases fitting TRBD1. Per the germline V gene, CDR1 is LGHNT and CDR2 is FRNRAP. J gave up 2 bases and V 4 bases, and 11 bases lay outside the gene matches. This CDR3 spans 17 amino acids. CDR3 sequence: CASGSDRVPVAYNEQFF. In DNA, the CDR3 is TGTGCTAGTGGTTCAGACAGGGTCCCAGTAGCCTACAATGAGCAGTTCTTC.

The chain links TRBV13 to TRBJ2-3, with 8 bases that match TRBD2. The CDR3 is made up of 15 amino acids. Trimming took 5 bases from V and 2 from J; bases not matched to a gene: 6. Germline CDR1 is PRHDT and CDR2 is FYEKMQ (reference sequence). The CDR3 spells CASSPTSGHTDTQYF. Written as DNA, the CDR3 is TGTGCCAGCAGCCCAACTAGCGGACACACAGATACGCAGTATTTT.

The chain carries TRBV23-1 and TRBJ2-7, with a possible D match to TRBD1 (6 bases). TRBV23-1 is flagged as an ORF with uncertain function. The CDR3 is 17 residues long. V dropped 3 bases and J dropped 7 bases, with 25 bases sitting between them. The CDR3 is CASSQPGQGTIEQEQYV. For the CDR3, the DNA is TGCGCCAGCAGTCAGCCGGGTCAGGGGACAATTGAACAGGAGCAGTACGTC.

The chain couples TRBV27 to TRBJ2-1; D possibly matches TRBD1 or TRBD2 (6 bases each). The CDR3 length is 13 residues. V lost 8 bases to trimming and J lost 9 bases, with 17 bases between them. The V gene's germline CDR1 is MNHEY and CDR2 SMNVEV (reference sequence). This chain's CDR3 is CASSPFGGGEQFF. CDR3 DNA: TGTGCCAGCTCTCCCTTCGGGGGCGGTGAGCAGTTCTTC.

The sample holds one count of this clonotype. V is TRBV27 and J is TRBJ1-1; D is undetermined. Germline lookup yields CDR1 MNHEY and CDR2 SMNVEV (reference sequence). CDR3 length: 16 residues. V was cut by 2 bases and J by 4 bases, with 17 bases left in between. CDR3 DNA: TGTGCCAGCAGTTTACGACCGATAGGGCCGACCACTGAAGCTTTCTTT. It codes for CASSLRPIGPTTEAFF.

The table lists this clonotype with a few counts. V gene TRBV5-5 combines with J gene TRBJ2-7; TRBD1 matches at 9 bases. V shed 4 bases and J 5 bases; nucleotides not matched to a gene: 4. Germline loops: CDR1 SGHKS, CDR2 YYEKEE (reference sequence). This CDR3 contains 13 residues. The CDR3 here is CASSPGQGDEQYF. As DNA, the CDR3 is TGTGCCAGCAGCCCGGGACAGGGTGACGAGCAGTACTTC.

The V call is TRBV30, the J call TRBJ2-7, with 10 positions matching TRBD2. The CDR3 covers 13 residues. Per the germline V gene, CDR1 is GTSNPN and CDR2 is SVGIG (reference sequence). V was pared by 5 bases and J by 3 bases, with 4 bases of the junction left unmatched. The DNA for the CDR3 is TGTGCCTGGCGGACTAGCGGAAACTACGAGCAGTACTTC. Its protein is CAWRTSGNYEQYF.

This chain uses TRBV7-8 with TRBJ2-7; 8 nucleotides line up with TRBD1. The CDR3 contains 15 residues. In germline, CDR1 is SGHVS, CDR2 FQNEAQ. J lost 0 bases, V lost 1 base, and 2 bases had no gene match. CDR3 amino acids: CASSLGTGSSYEQYV. In DNA form, the CDR3 reads TGTGCCAGCAGCTTAGGGACAGGGAGCTCCTACGAGCAGTACGTC.

The chain recombines TRBV13 with TRBJ2-2; D possibly corresponds to TRBD1 (5 bases). Looked up from germline, CDR1 is PRHDT and CDR2 is FYEKMQ (reference sequence). V gave up 6 bases and J gave up 2 bases, with 13 bases separating them. CDR3 length: 15 residues. CDR3 amino acids: CASSQLQGNTGELFF. Written as DNA, the CDR3 is TGTGCCAGCAGTCAACTCCAGGGAAACACCGGGGAGCTGTTTTTT.

This rearrangement joins TRBV29-1 to TRBJ1-2; D might be TRBD1 (5 bases). Trimming cost V 7 bases and J 5 bases, with 8 bases left between them. This CDR3 region has 10 residues. Germline CDR1 reads SQVTM; CDR2 reads ANQGSEA. Written as DNA, the CDR3 is TGCAGCGCAGACAGATATGGCTACACCTTC. It codes for CSADRYGYTF. Variable domain in full (rest from reference TRBV29-1 and TRBJ1-2): SAVISQKPSRDICQRGTSLTIQCQVDSQVTMMFWYRQQPGQSLTLIATANQGSEATYESGFVIDKFPISRPNLTFSTLTVSNMSPEDSSIYLCSADRYGYTFGSGTRLTVV.

The V gene is TRBV11-3, the J gene TRBJ2-1, with 8 bases identical to TRBD2. Germline CDR1 reads SGHNT; CDR2 reads YENEEA. The trim removed 5 bases at V and 3 bases at J, leaving 9 bases unmatched. The CDR3 extends over 16 amino acids. The CDR3 loop reads CASSAGAGANYNEQFF. The DNA for the CDR3 is TGTGCCAGCAGCGCGGGAGCGGGGGCGAACTACAATGAGCAGTTCTTC.

This chain links TRBV20-1 with TRBJ1-5, with 7 bases fitting TRBD1. J lost 0 bases, V lost 0 bases, and 5 bases had no gene match. The CDR3 length is 16 residues. CDR1 and CDR2 (germline): DFQATT, SNEGSKA (reference sequence). CDR3 residues: CSARDVGGHSNQPQHF. The CDR3 DNA reads as TGCAGTGCTAGAGATGTAGGGGGCCATAGCAATCAGCCCCAGCATTTT.

The chain has TRBV15 and TRBJ2-5; no clear D. The germline V gene has CDR1 LNHNV and CDR2 YYDKDF (reference sequence). The CDR3 is 15 amino acids. V was cut by 0 bases and J by 2 bases, with 10 bases left in between. CDR3 amino acids: CATSRDLGKQETQYF. DNA of the CDR3: TGTGCCACCAGCAGAGATCTGGGAAAACAAGAGACCCAGTACTTC.

This sequence joins TRBV24-1 and TRBJ1-1; no clear D. Germline V gene lookup returns CDR1 KGHDR and CDR2 SFDVKD. The CDR3 has 16 residues. V lost 3 bases, J lost 2 bases, and 15 bases lay in between. CDR3 DNA: TGTGCCACCAGTGATCCAGAAGGTGAAGCTAACACTGAAGCTTTCTTT. Protein sequence: CATSDPEGEANTEAFF.

CDR3 in DNA: TGTGCCACCAGCAGCCCGGGGGCCACAGATACGCAGTATTTT. Protein product: CATSSPGATDTQYF. This chain connects TRBV15 to TRBJ2-3; TRBD1 or TRBD2 may be the D gene (6 bases each). The CDR3 is 14 residues long. Germline values: CDR1 LNHNV, CDR2 YYDKDF (reference sequence). The V gene lost 3 bases and the J gene lost 2 bases, with 9 bases spanning the gap.

V usage is TRBV29-1 and J usage is TRBJ1-2, with 8 nucleotides matching TRBD1. Germline V gene data show CDR1 as SQVTM and CDR2 as ANQGSEA. The CDR3 spans 15 residues. Trimming at V came to 0 bases and at J to 1 base, leaving 4 bases not matched to a gene. The CDR3: CSVEDRTGGNYGYTF. CDR3 DNA sequence: TGCAGCGTTGAAGATCGCACAGGGGGTAACTATGGCTACACCTTC.

CDR3 sequence: CASSDGQGAKTQYF. The CDR3 DNA is TGTGCCAGCAGCGACGGACAGGGGGCGAAGACCCAGTACTTC. The rearrangement links TRBV7-3 to TRBJ2-5, with 11 bases fitting TRBD1. CDR1 and CDR2 from the germline V gene are SGHTA and FQGTGA. The V and J ends lost 5 bases and 6 bases, in that order; junction bases with no gene match: 5. The CDR3 spans 14 residues.

The J gene is TRBJ1-5, the V gene TRBV2, with D uncertain. This CDR3 comprises 14 residues. Germline V gene lookup returns CDR1 SNHLY and CDR2 FYNNEI. V was cut by 6 bases and J by 2 bases, with 11 bases left in between. The DNA for the CDR3 is TGTGCCAGCAGCCTTATTGAGGGCAATCAGCCCCAGCATTTT. It codes for CASSLIEGNQPQHF. Supplemented by reference TRBV2 and TRBJ1-5, the full variable domain reads EPEVTQTPSHQVTQMGQEVILRCVPISNHLYFYWYRQILGQKVEFLVSFYNNEISEKSEIFDDQFSVERPDGSNFTLKIRSTKLEDSAMYFCASSLIEGNQPQHFGDGTRLSIL.

The CDR3 protein is CAWSENEKLFF. As DNA, the CDR3 is TGTGCCTGGAGCGAAAATGAAAAACTGTTTTTT. The chain couples TRBV30 to TRBJ1-4; no clear D. Trimming took off 3 bases at V and 5 bases at J, with 4 bases between the two ends. Germline V CDR1 and CDR2: GTSNPN, SVGIG (reference sequence). This CDR3 has 11 residues.

V gene TRBV3-1 combines with J gene TRBJ1-5; 7 nucleotides match TRBD1. Looked up from germline, CDR1 is LGHDT and CDR2 is YNNKEL (reference sequence). This CDR3 is 16 amino acids long. V lost 4 bases to trimming and J lost 5 bases; unmatched junction nucleotides: 11. DNA for the CDR3: TGTGCCAGCAGCCCCGCAGGGGGGGGATACGATCAGCCCCAGCATTTT. The encoded protein is CASSPAGGGYDQPQHF.

The CDR3 sequence is CASSLPQETQYF. The CDR3 coding sequence is TGTGCCAGCAGCTTACCTCAAGAGACCCAGTACTTC. This chain uses TRBV7-9 with TRBJ2-5; D uncertain. Germline V gene lookup returns CDR1 SEHNR and CDR2 FQNEAQ (reference sequence). The ends were cut back, 2 bases at V and 2 bases at J, with 3 bases in the middle. The CDR3 has 12 amino acids.

V usage is TRBV7-8 and J usage is TRBJ2-2; unclear D gene. Trimming left V 5 bases short and J 4 bases short, with 11 bases between. This CDR3 has 14 amino acids. Germline V lookup: CDR1 SGHVS, CDR2 FQNEAQ. As DNA, the CDR3 is TGTGCCAGCAGCCGTATCGGTGTCACCGGGGAGCTGTTTTTT. Translating gives CASSRIGVTGELFF.

This chain links TRBV29-1 with TRBJ2-2, with D perhaps TRBD1 (6 bases). Looked up from germline, CDR1 is SQVTM and CDR2 is ANQGSEA. Trimming removed 6 bases from V and 5 bases from J, with 16 bases in between. This CDR3 spans 14 amino acids. The CDR3: CSVIGGVTTGELFF. Written as DNA, the CDR3 is TGCAGCGTGATAGGGGGAGTGACGACCGGGGAGCTGTTTTTT.

This clonotype was observed once. This sequence joins TRBV29-1 and TRBJ2-7, with D possibly matching TRBD1 (6 bases). The CDR3 length is 14 residues. Trimming removed 2 bases at V and 2 bases at J, with 13 bases between. Per germline, CDR1 SQVTM and CDR2 ANQGSEA. CDR3: CSVEPETGTYEQYF. Written as DNA, the CDR3 is TGCAGCGTTGAACCCGAGACAGGCACCTACGAGCAGTACTTC.